These T cell receptor beta chains were read from a single sample in a study of metastatic and nonmetastatic thyroid tumors. Through MiXCR, TCRdb re-clonotyped the PCR reads. The repertoire has 85,000 to 100,000 clones, 10% to 15% of them found once; the top ten carry roughly 10%. What was sequenced was blood. The origin of the receptors is a female donor with papillary thyroid cancer or a benign thyroid nodule (not recorded which). Some clones in this sample may be carry-over from other donors' samples. The CDR3 runs from the conserved cysteine through the conserved F or W. Fields, in order: J gene, D gene, V gene, clone size, CDR3 protein, CDR3 DNA. A D gene is named only where the DNA matches it firmly. The size entry is marked missing in some rows and otherwise reads once, few, many or a size class.

j_call: TRBJ2-3; d_call: .; v_call: TRBV12-3/TRBV12-4; clone_size: many; cdr3_aa: CASSFEDLLGTDTQYF; cdr3_nt: TGTGCCAGCAGTTTCGAGGATCTCCTCGGCACAGATACGCAGTATTTT
j_call: TRBJ2-3; d_call: TRBD1; v_call: TRBV28; clone_size: many; cdr3_aa: CASRWDRTTDTQYF; cdr3_nt: TGTGCCAGCAGATGGGACAGAACCACAGATACGCAGTATTTT
j_call: TRBJ2-7; d_call: TRBD1; v_call: TRBV20-1; clone_size: .; cdr3_aa: CSARPVKQGATSEQYF; cdr3_nt: TGCAGTGCTAGGCCCGTGAAACAGGGGGCGACCAGCGAGCAGTACTTC
j_call: TRBJ1-2; d_call: .; v_call: TRBV19; clone_size: many; cdr3_aa: CASSMGGNYGYTF; cdr3_nt: TGTGCCAGTAGTATGGGGGGAAACTATGGCTACACCTTC
j_call: TRBJ2-4; d_call: .; v_call: TRBV30; clone_size: many; cdr3_aa: CAWSDRLAKNIQYF; cdr3_nt: TGTGCCTGGAGCGACAGACTAGCCAAAAACATTCAGTACTTC
j_call: TRBJ2-5; d_call: .; v_call: TRBV3-1; clone_size: once; cdr3_aa: CASSQDVGAEETQYF; cdr3_nt: TGTGCCAGCAGCCAAGATGTTGGCGCAGAAGAGACCCAGTACTTC
j_call: TRBJ2-2; d_call: .; v_call: TRBV7-9; clone_size: many; cdr3_aa: CASSPPNGELFF; cdr3_nt: TGCGCCAGCAGCCCCCCAAACGGGGAGCTGTTTTTT
j_call: TRBJ2-2; d_call: TRBD2; v_call: TRBV13; clone_size: many; cdr3_aa: CASSLELTSGDTGELFF; cdr3_nt: TGTGCCAGCAGCCTCGAGTTGACTAGCGGGGACACCGGGGAGCTGTTTTTT
j_call: TRBJ1-1; d_call: .; v_call: TRBV28; clone_size: many; cdr3_aa: CASSLSRTANTEAFF; cdr3_nt: TGTGCCAGCAGTTTGTCCCGAACCGCGAACACTGAAGCTTTCTTT
j_call: TRBJ2-3; d_call: TRBD1; v_call: TRBV5-1; clone_size: many; cdr3_aa: CASSRDRGPGDTQYF; cdr3_nt: TGCGCCAGCAGCCGGGACAGGGGGCCGGGAGATACGCAGTATTTT
j_call: TRBJ1-3; d_call: .; v_call: TRBV20-1; clone_size: few; cdr3_aa: CSARVGHGGGNTIYF; cdr3_nt: TGCAGTGCTAGAGTGGGCCATGGGGGTGGAAACACCATATATTTT
j_call: TRBJ2-1; d_call: .; v_call: TRBV20-1; clone_size: .; cdr3_aa: CSARDADSSIYNEQFF; cdr3_nt: TGCAGTGCTAGAGATGCGGACAGTTCGATCTACAATGAGCAGTTCTTC
j_call: TRBJ2-5; d_call: .; v_call: TRBV12-3/TRBV12-4; clone_size: many; cdr3_aa: CASQGVRQETQYF; cdr3_nt: TGTGCCAGCCAGGGCGTTCGGCAAGAGACCCAGTACTTC
j_call: TRBJ1-1; d_call: TRBD1; v_call: TRBV6-1; clone_size: .; cdr3_aa: CASSGQGRAEAFF; cdr3_nt: TGTGCCAGCAGCGGACAGGGTAGAGCTGAAGCTTTCTTT
j_call: TRBJ2-7; d_call: .; v_call: TRBV28; clone_size: few; cdr3_aa: CASSFLGKDYEQYF; cdr3_nt: TGTGCCAGCAGTTTCCTCGGGAAAGATTACGAGCAGTACTTC
j_call: TRBJ1-6; d_call: .; v_call: TRBV6-1; clone_size: many; cdr3_aa: CASRRQEVSPLHF; cdr3_nt: TGTGCCAGCAGAAGACAGGAGGTTTCACCCCTCCACTTT
j_call: TRBJ2-3; d_call: TRBD1; v_call: TRBV28; clone_size: .; cdr3_aa: CASRFLGQGITDTQYF; cdr3_nt: TGTGCCAGCAGATTTTTAGGACAGGGAATAACAGATACGCAGTATTTT
j_call: TRBJ2-5; d_call: .; v_call: TRBV20-1; clone_size: many; cdr3_aa: CSAHIADWRETQYF; cdr3_nt: TGCAGTGCTCATATAGCGGACTGGAGAGAGACCCAGTACTTC
j_call: TRBJ2-4; d_call: TRBD1; v_call: TRBV20-1; clone_size: many; cdr3_aa: CSATPLGQGRTNIQYF; cdr3_nt: TGCAGTGCTACACCCTTGGGACAGGGGAGGACGAACATTCAGTACTTC
j_call: TRBJ2-7; d_call: .; v_call: TRBV28; clone_size: many; cdr3_aa: CASSLLSGSYEQYF; cdr3_nt: TGTGCCAGCAGTTTATTGTCTGGATCCTACGAGCAGTACTTC
j_call: TRBJ1-2; d_call: .; v_call: TRBV7-2; clone_size: .; cdr3_aa: CASSLQGSNYGYTF; cdr3_nt: TGTGCCAGCAGCTTACAGGGGTCGAACTATGGCTACACCTTC
j_call: TRBJ2-4; d_call: TRBD2; v_call: TRBV27; clone_size: .; cdr3_aa: CASSYLAGTRGRLAKNIQYF; cdr3_nt: TGTGCCAGCAGTTACCTCGCGGGGACTAGAGGGAGACTAGCCAAAAACATTCAGTACTTC
j_call: TRBJ2-2; d_call: .; v_call: TRBV20-1; clone_size: .; cdr3_aa: CSALTGSVTGELFF; cdr3_nt: TGCAGTGCGCTAACAGGGTCGGTCACCGGGGAGCTGTTTTTT